Below are 13 T cell receptor beta chains sequenced from a single sample in a study of blood T cell repertoires in COVID-19. Method: immunoSEQ multiplex PCR; TCRdb's copy keeps in-frame clones and lacks some. Here the sample spans tens of thousands of clones, approximately 85% being singletons. The material sequenced was peripheral blood. The source of these receptors is a woman older than 75 with acute or convalescent COVID-19.

This chain links TRBV6-5 with TRBJ1-2; TRBD1 matches 8 bases. The CDR3 consists of 14 residues. Germline CDR1 and CDR2: MNHEY and SVGAGI. J lost 2 bases, V lost 6 bases, and 5 bases had no gene match. CDR3 coding DNA: TGTGCCAGCAGGGACGGACAGGGAAACTATGGCTACACCTTC. It yields the protein CASRDGQGNYGYTF.

The genes are TRBV6-1 and TRBJ1-1, with D possibly being TRBD1 (6 bases). Between the trimmed V and J ends, which lost 2 bases and 1 base, there was a span of 8 bases. Germline assignment: CDR1 MNHNS and CDR2 SASEGT. This CDR3 is 14 amino acids long. Here the CDR3 reads CASSENRANTEAFF. Written as DNA, the CDR3 is TGTGCCAGCAGTGAAAACAGGGCGAACACTGAAGCTTTCTTT.

V usage is TRBV30 and J usage is TRBJ1-6; TRBD1 is a possible D gene (5 bases). The CDR3 is 15 residues long. CDR1 is GTSNPN, CDR2 SVGIG, per germline (reference sequence). Trimming removed 2 bases from V and 8 bases from J, with 16 bases in between. The CDR3: CAWSSDGGRYSPLHF. Written as DNA, the CDR3 is TGTGCCTGGAGTTCCGACGGGGGAAGATATTCACCCCTCCACTTT.

This clone was counted a single time. This sequence joins TRBV5-1 and TRBJ1-6, with D maybe TRBD1 (6 bases). Looked up from germline, CDR1 is SGHRS and CDR2 is YFSETQ. Deletions cut 0 bases from V and 9 bases from J, with 7 bases between. This CDR3 has 13 amino acids. The CDR3 protein is CASSLDRVSPLHF. The CDR3 coding sequence is TGCGCCAGCAGCTTGGACAGGGTTTCACCCCTCCACTTT.

The V call is TRBV13, the J call TRBJ2-1; D might be TRBD2 (7 bases). V lost 3 bases to trimming and J lost 3 bases, with 24 bases between them. Germline V gives CDR1 PRHDT, CDR2 FYEKMQ (reference sequence). CDR3 length: 19 amino acids. CDR3 protein: CASSFSGGSGTLLYNEQFF. DNA for the CDR3: TGTGCCAGCAGCTTTTCTGGGGGCAGCGGGACGCTCCTCTACAATGAGCAGTTCTTC. Variable domain in full (rest from reference TRBV13 and TRBJ2-1): AAGVIQSPRHLIKEKRETATLKCYPIPRHDTVYWYQQGPGQDPQFLISFYEKMQSDKGSIPDRFSAQQFSDYHSELNMSSLELGDSALYFCASSFSGGSGTLLYNEQFFGPGTRLTVL.

V is TRBV12-3 or TRBV12-4 and J is TRBJ2-7; D is perhaps TRBD2 (6 bases). V was cut by 6 bases and J by 3 bases, with 12 bases left in between. CDR3 size: 13 residues. The CDR3: CASSQGLNYEQYF. The CDR3 DNA reads TGTGCCAGCAGCCAGGGACTGAACTACGAGCAGTACTTC.

The chain recombines TRBV3-1 (or the pseudogene TRBV3-2) with TRBJ1-2, with D possibly matching TRBD1 (5 bases). The CDR3 length is 12 residues. Trimming pared 4 bases from V and 11 bases from J, leaving 14 bases between. Germline V gene lookup returns CDR1 LGHDT and CDR2 YNNKEL (reference sequence). The chain's CDR3 is CASSPRAGRYTF. CDR3 DNA sequence: TGTGCCAGCAGCCCACGTGCAGGGCGGTACACCTTC.

This chain links TRBV4-2 with TRBJ1-5, with unresolved D. V dropped 6 bases and J dropped 11 bases, with 23 bases sitting between them. The CDR3 runs to 15 residues. Germline-derived CDR1 and CDR2 are LGHNA and YNFKEQ. This CDR3 is CASSEAHGQNEAQHF. The CDR3 coding sequence is TGTGCCAGCAGTGAAGCCCACGGCCAGAATGAGGCCCAGCATTTT.

The V call is TRBV19, the J call TRBJ1-5, with 10 nucleotides matching TRBD1. The CDR3 has 14 amino acids. The V gene's germline CDR1 is LNHDA and CDR2 SQIVND (reference sequence). The CDR3 sequence is CGSRQGAGNQPQHF. Here the CDR3 DNA reads TGTGGCTCAAGACAGGGGGCTGGCAATCAGCCCCAGCATTTT.

This chain links TRBV5-6 with TRBJ1-4; D gene unclear. CDR1 is SGHDT and CDR2 is YYEEEE in the germline V gene. Trimming pared 4 bases from V and 1 base from J, leaving 14 bases between. The length of the CDR3 is 16 residues. CDR3 DNA sequence: TGTGCCAGCAGCGCCCGGTCCAAATTAACTAATGAAAAACTGTTTTTT. Translated: CASSARSKLTNEKLFF.

V is TRBV6-5 and J is TRBJ1-4; no clear D gene. CDR1 MNHEY and CDR2 SVGAGI come from the germline V gene. Trimming stripped 6 bases from V and 3 bases from J, with 11 bases between. The CDR3 has 14 residues. CDR3 amino acids: CASRIGGANEKLFF. Here the CDR3 DNA reads TGTGCCAGCAGAATCGGCGGGGCTAATGAAAAACTGTTTTTT.

This rearrangement joins TRBV18 to TRBJ2-3, with 9 bases matching TRBD2. The CDR3 has 17 residues. V lost 2 bases, J lost 3 bases, and 9 bases stayed unmatched. The germline V gene encodes CDR1 KGHSH and CDR2 LQKENI. The CDR3 sequence is CASSPFMLAGTTDTQYF. CDR3 DNA: TGTGCCAGCTCACCATTTATGCTAGCGGGAACGACAGATACGCAGTATTTT.

The V and J genes are TRBV15 and TRBJ2-7, with 8 positions matching TRBD2. V dropped 0 bases and J dropped 4; count of bases not matched to a gene: 5. Germline assignment: CDR1 LNHNV and CDR2 YYDKDF (reference sequence). This CDR3 has 15 residues. CDR3 amino acids: CATSREGGGQYEQYF. The CDR3 nucleotides are TGTGCCACCAGCAGAGAAGGCGGGGGGCAGTACGAGCAGTACTTC. Full variable domain (rest looked up from reference TRBV15 and TRBJ2-7): DAMVIQNPRYQVTQFGKPVTLSCSQTLNHNVMYWYQQKSSQAPKLLFHYYDKDFNNEADTPDNFQSRRPNTSFCFLDIRSPGLGDTAMYLCATSREGGGQYEQYFGPGTRLTVT.